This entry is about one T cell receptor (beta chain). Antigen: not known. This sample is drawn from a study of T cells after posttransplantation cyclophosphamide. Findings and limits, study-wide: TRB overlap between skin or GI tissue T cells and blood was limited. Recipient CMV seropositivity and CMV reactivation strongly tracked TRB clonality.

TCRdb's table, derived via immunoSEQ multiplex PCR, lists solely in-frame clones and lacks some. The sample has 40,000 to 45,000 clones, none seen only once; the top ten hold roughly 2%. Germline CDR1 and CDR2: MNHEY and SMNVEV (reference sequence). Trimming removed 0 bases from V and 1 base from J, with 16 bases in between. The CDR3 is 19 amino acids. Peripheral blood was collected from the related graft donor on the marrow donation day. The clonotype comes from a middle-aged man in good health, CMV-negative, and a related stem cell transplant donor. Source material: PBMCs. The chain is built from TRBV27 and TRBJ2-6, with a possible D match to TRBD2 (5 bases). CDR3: CASSLSMGGWGSGANVLTF. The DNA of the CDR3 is TGTGCCAGCAGTTTATCGATGGGCGGGTGGGGTTCTGGGGCCAACGTCCTGACTTTC.